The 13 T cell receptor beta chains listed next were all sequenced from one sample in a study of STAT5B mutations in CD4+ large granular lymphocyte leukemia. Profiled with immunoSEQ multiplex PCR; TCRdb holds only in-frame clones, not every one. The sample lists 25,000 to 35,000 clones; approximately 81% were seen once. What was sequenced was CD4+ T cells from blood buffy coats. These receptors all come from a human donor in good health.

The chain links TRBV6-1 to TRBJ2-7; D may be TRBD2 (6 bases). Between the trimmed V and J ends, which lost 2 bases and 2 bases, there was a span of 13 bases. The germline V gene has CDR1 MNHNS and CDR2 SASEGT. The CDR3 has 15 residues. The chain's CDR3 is CASSEFSGGAYEQYF. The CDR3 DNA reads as TGTGCCAGCAGTGAATTTAGCGGCGGAGCCTACGAGCAGTACTTC.

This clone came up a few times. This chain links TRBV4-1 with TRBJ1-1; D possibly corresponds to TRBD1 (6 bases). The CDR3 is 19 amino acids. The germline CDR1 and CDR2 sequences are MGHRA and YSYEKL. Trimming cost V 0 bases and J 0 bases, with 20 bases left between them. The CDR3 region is CASSQDFLTVGGLNTEAFF. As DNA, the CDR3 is TGCGCCAGCAGCCAAGATTTCCTGACAGTTGGGGGCTTGAACACTGAAGCTTTCTTT.

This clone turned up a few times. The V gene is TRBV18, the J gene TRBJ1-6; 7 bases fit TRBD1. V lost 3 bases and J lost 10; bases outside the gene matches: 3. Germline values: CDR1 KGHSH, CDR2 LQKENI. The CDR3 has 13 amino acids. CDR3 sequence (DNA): TGTGCCAGCTCACCTGACAGGGAGTCACCCCTCCACTTT. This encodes CASSPDRESPLHF.

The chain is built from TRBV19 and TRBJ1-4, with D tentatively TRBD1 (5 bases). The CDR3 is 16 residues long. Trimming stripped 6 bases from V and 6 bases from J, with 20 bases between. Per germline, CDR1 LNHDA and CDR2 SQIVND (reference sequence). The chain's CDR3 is CASRIRGEYRDEKLFF. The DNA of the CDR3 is TGTGCCAGTAGAATACGAGGGGAGTATAGAGATGAAAAACTGTTTTTT.

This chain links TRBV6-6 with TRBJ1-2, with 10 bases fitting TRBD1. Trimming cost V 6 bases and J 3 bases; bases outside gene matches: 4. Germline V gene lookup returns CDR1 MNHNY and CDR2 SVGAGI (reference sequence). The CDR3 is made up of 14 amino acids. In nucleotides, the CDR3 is TGTGCCAGCAGAAGACAGGGGGCGGACTATGGCTACACCTTC. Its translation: CASRRQGADYGYTF.

CDR3 amino acids: CASSLVSESTEAFF. CDR3 nucleotide sequence: TGCGCCAGCAGCTTGGTGTCAGAGAGCACTGAAGCTTTCTTT. The genes are TRBV5-1 and TRBJ1-1; no clear D. The CDR3 has 14 amino acids. The V end lost 0 bases, the J end lost 4 bases, and 10 bases lay between the germline ends. Germline V gene data show CDR1 as SGHRS and CDR2 as YFSETQ. Variable domain in full (rest from reference TRBV5-1 and TRBJ1-1): KAGVTQTPRYLIKTRGQQVTLSCSPISGHRSVSWYQQTPGQGLQFLFEYFSETQRNKGNFPGRFSGRQFSNSRSEMNVSTLELGDSALYLCASSLVSESTEAFFGQGTRLTVV.

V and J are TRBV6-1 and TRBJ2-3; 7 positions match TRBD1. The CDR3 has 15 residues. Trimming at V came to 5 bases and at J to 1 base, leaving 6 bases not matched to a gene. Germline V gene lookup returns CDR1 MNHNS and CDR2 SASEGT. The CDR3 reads CASSWSGTGTDTQYF. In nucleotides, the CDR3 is TGTGCCAGCAGTTGGTCCGGGACAGGCACAGATACGCAGTATTTT.

The CDR3 sequence: CASSGPSGRTEQYF. The CDR3 nucleotides read TGTGCCAGCAGTGGCCCTAGCGGGAGAACCGAGCAGTACTTC. V usage is TRBV6-4 and J usage is TRBJ2-7; 10 bases are a match to TRBD2. The V and J ends lost 4 bases and 6 bases, in that order; junction bases with no gene match: 6. Germline values: CDR1 MRHNA, CDR2 SNTAGT. CDR3 length: 14 amino acids.

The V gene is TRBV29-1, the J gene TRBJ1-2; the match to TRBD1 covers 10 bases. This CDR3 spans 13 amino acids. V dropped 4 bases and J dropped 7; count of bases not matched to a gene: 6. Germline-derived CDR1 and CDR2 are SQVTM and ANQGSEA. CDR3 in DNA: TGCAGCGTTGTTGTGACAGGGGGCGGTGGCTACACCTTC. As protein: CSVVVTGGGGYTF.

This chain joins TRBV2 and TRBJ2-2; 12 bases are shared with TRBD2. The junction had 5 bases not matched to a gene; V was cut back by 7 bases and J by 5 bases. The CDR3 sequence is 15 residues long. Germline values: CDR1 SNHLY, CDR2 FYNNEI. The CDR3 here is CASTRLAGGTGELFF. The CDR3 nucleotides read TGTGCCAGCACCAGGCTAGCGGGGGGGACCGGGGAGCTGTTTTTT.

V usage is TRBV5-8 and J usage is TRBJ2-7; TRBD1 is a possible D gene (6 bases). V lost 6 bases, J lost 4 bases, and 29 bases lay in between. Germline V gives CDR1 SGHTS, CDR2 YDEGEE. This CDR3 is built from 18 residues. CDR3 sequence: CASNVNRGGADHRYEQYF. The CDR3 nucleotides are TGTGCCAGCAACGTCAACCGAGGGGGAGCGGACCACCGTTACGAGCAGTACTTC. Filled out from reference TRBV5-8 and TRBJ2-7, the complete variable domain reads EAGVTQSPTHLIKTRGQQATLRCSPISGHTSVYWYQQALGLGLQFLLWYDEGEERNRGNFPPRFSGRQFPNYSSELNVNALELEDSALYLCASNVNRGGADHRYEQYFGPGTRLTVT.

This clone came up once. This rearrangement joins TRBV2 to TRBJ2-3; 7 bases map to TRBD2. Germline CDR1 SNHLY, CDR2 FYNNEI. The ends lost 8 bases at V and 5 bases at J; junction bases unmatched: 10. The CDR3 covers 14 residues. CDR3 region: CASQGSSGLDTQYF. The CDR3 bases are TGTGCCAGCCAGGGCTCTAGCGGACTAGATACGCAGTATTTT.

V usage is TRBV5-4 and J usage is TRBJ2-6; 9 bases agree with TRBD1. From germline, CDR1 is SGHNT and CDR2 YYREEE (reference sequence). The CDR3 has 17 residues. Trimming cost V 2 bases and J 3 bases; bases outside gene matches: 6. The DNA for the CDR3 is TGTGCCAGCAGCTTTCCGGGACAGGGATATGGGGCCAACGTCCTGACTTTC. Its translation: CASSFPGQGYGANVLTF.